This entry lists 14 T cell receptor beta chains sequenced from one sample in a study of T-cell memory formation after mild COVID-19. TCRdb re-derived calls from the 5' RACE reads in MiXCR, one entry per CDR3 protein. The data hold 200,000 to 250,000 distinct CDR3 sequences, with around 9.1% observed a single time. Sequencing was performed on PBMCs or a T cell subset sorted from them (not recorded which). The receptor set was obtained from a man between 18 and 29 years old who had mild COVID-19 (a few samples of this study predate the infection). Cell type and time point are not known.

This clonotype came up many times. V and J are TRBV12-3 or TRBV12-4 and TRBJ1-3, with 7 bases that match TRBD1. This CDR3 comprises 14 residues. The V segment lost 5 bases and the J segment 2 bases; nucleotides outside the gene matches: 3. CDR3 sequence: CASSATGAGNTIYF. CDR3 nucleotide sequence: TGTGCCAGCAGTGCTACAGGGGCTGGAAACACCATATATTTT.

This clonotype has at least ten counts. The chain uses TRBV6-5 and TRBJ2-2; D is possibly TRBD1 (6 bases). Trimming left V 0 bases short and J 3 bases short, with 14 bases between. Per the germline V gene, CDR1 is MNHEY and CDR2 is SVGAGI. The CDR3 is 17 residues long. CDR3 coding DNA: TGTGCCAGCAGTTACTCCCCCAGGGGTGCGGACACCGGGGAGCTGTTTTTT. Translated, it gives CASSYSPRGADTGELFF.

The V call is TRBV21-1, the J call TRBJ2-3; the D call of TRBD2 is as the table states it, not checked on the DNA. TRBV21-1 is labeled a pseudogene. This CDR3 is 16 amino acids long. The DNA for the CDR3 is TGTGCCAGCAGCAAGGTAGCGGGAACTAGCACAGATACGCAGTATTTT. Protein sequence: CASSKVAGTSTDTQYF.

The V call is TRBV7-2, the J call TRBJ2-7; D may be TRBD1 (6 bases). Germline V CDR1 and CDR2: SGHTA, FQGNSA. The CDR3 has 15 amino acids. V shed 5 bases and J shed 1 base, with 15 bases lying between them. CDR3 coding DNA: TGTGCCAGCAGCCTTGGCACAGGGAAGTCCTACGAGCAGTACTTC. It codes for CASSLGTGKSYEQYF.

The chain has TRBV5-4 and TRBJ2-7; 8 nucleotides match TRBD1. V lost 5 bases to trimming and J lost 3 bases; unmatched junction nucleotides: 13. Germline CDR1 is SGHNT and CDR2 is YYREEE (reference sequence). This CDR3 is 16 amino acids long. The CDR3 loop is CASSRTAGGIDYEQYF. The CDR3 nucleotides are TGTGCCAGCAGTCGAACCGCAGGGGGCATCGACTACGAGCAGTACTTC.

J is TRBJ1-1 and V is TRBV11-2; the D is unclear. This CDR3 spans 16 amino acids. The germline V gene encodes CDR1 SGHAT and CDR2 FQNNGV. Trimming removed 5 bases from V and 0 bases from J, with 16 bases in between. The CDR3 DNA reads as TGTGCCAGCAGCCCCTTGAGATCCACACTGAACACTGAAGCTTTCTTT. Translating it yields CASSPLRSTLNTEAFF.

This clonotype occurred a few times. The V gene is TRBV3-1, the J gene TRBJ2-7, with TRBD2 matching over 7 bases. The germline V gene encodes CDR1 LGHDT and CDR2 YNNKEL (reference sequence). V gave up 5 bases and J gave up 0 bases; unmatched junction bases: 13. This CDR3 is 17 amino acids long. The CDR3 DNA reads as TGTGCCAGCAGCGTAAGGGCGTGGCGGGGGAGCTCCTACGAGCAGTACTTC. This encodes CASSVRAWRGSSYEQYF.

The CDR3 nucleotides read TGTGCCAGCAGCGGAGACAGCTACTATGGCTACACCTTC. It specifies CASSGDSYYGYTF. This chain links TRBV7-8 with TRBJ1-2; the D gene is possibly TRBD1 (5 bases). The germline CDR1 and CDR2 sequences are SGHVS and FQNEAQ. V was cut by 5 bases and J by 3 bases, with 10 bases left in between. The CDR3 contains 13 residues.

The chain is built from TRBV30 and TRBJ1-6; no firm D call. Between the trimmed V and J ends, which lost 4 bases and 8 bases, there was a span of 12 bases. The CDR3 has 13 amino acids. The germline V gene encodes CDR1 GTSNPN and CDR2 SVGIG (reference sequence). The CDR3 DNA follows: TGTGCCTGGACCAGGTTCGAGGATTCACCCCTCCACTTT. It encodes CAWTRFEDSPLHF.

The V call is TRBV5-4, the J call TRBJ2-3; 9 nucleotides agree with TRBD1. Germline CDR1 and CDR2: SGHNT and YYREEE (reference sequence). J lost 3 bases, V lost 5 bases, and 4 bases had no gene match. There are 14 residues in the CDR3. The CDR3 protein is CASRTGQGTDTQYF. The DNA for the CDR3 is TGTGCCAGCAGAACGGGACAGGGAACAGATACGCAGTATTTT.

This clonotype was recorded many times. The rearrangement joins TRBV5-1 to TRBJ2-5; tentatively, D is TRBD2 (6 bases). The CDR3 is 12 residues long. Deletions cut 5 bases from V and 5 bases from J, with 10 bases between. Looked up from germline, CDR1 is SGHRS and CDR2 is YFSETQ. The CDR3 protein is CASRPEGETQYF. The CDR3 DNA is TGCGCCAGCAGGCCGGAGGGGGAGACCCAGTACTTC. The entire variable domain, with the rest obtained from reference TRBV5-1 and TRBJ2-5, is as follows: KAGVTQTPRYLIKTRGQQVTLSCSPISGHRSVSWYQQTPGQGLQFLFEYFSETQRNKGNFPGRFSGRQFSNSRSEMNVSTLELGDSALYLCASRPEGETQYFGPGTRLLVL.

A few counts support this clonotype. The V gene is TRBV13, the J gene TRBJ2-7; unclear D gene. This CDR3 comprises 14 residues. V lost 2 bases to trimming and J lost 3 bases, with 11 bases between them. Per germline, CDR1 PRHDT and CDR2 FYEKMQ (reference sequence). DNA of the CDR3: TGTGCCAGCAGCTTACGGCGGCTGAGCTACGAGCAGTACTTC. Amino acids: CASSLRRLSYEQYF.

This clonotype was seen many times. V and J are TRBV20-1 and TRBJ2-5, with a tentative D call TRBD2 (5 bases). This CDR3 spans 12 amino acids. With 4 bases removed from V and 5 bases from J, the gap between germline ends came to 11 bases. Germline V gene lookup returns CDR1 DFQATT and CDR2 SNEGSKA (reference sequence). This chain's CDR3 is CSANGDRETQYF. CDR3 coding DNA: TGCAGTGCTAACGGGGATCGGGAGACCCAGTACTTC.

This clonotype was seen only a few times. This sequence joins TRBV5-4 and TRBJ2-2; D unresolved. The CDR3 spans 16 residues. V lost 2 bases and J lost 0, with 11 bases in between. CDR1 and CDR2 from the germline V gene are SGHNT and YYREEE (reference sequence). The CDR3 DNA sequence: TGTGCCAGCAGCTTAAGGCGGCCTGCGAACACCGGGGAGCTGTTTTTT. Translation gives CASSLRRPANTGELFF.